Reported below is one T cell receptor beta chain. Its cognate antigen is unknown. Germline assignment: CDR1 SGHVS and CDR2 FQNEAQ. V dropped 3 bases and J dropped 2; count of bases not matched to a gene: 3. The CDR3 length is 16 residues. Sequenced by immunoSEQ multiplex PCR; TCRdb stores in-frame clones only, minus some. The sample includes around 49,000 clones, 92% of them seen just once. The data derive from a study of cytomegalovirus exposure and HLA in healthy donors. Study conclusions and caveats: Most TCR sequences proved rare, with some public TCRs found in many donors. Specific recognition of CMV antigens was confirmed in vitro for a few chains (all CMV-associated). Researchers counted around 150 TCR beta chains as cytomegalovirus-associated. Reports described diagnosis of cytomegalovirus status by the classifier as highly specific and sensitive.

The V and J genes are TRBV7-8 and TRBJ2-3; 12 bases are a match to TRBD2. The sequencing input was PBMCs. The receptor was isolated from a man between 18 and 29 years old in good health and CMV-seronegative. The CDR3 DNA is TGTGCCAGCAGCTTTGGACTAGCGGGGAACACAGATACGCAGTATTTT. Its translation is CASSFGLAGNTDTQYF.